This T cell receptor beta chain stems from a study of OX40 agonist ivuxolimab in advanced cancers. Study-wide context: Prior anti-PD-1, anti-PD-L1 or anti-CTLA-4 therapy did not bar entry, and approximately 43% had some.

Turning to this clone: The antigen is not known.

Study results and limitations: Expanded clones belonging to CD8+ T cells outnumbered, on average, those of CD4+. Doses of 0.1 to 3.0 mg/kg were accompanied by clonal expansion of CD4+ and CD8+ blood T cells by week 6. Expansion of clones was among the lowest in partial responders at 0.1-3.0 mg/kg.

Looked up from germline, CDR1 is MDHEN and CDR2 is SYDVKM. CDR3 length: 13 amino acids. The V and J ends lost 6 bases and 5 bases respectively, with 13 bases between them. Profiled with immunoSEQ multiplex PCR; TCRdb holds only in-frame clones, not every one. In the table there are over 70,000 clones, 80% to 90% of which are singletons. This chain links TRBV28 with TRBJ2-5, with D unresolved. Here the sequenced sample was CD4+ or CD8+ T cells sorted from blood, taken in a trial of the OX40 agonist ivuxolimab. This clonotype was obtained from an adult with an advanced solid tumor such as melanoma, head and neck, liver or kidney cancer. DNA of the CDR3: TGTGCCAGCAGCTTCGACTGGCGGGAGACCCAGTACTTC. This encodes CASSFDWRETQYF.